This TCR beta chain was captured by sequencing in a study of blood T cell repertoires in COVID-19. Whole-study context: Samples taken during acute and convalescent COVID-19 were collected in the United States, Italy and Spain.

Data came from immunoSEQ multiplex PCR; TCRdb stores just in-frame clones and leaves some out. The sample has 200,000 or so clones, around 84% seen once. This CDR3 is built from 15 residues. Trimming cost V 2 bases and J 0 bases, with 8 bases left between them. The V gene's germline CDR1 is WNHNN and CDR2 SYGVQD (reference sequence). This clone was detected only a few times. This clonotype was sampled from a man older than 75 with acute or convalescent COVID-19. The chain carries TRBV10-1 and TRBJ2-1, with TRBD2 as a possible D gene (5 bases). The material sequenced was peripheral blood. For the CDR3, the DNA is TGCGCCAGCAGTGAGATGGGGAGCTCCTACAATGAGCAGTTCTTC. This sequence encodes CASSEMGSSYNEQFF.